A single sample gave rise to the 20 T cell receptor beta chains below, sequenced in a study of cytotoxic CD8 clonotypes in ibrutinib-treated CLL. Repertoires were generated with immunoSEQ multiplex PCR, while TCRdb's copy carries only in-frame clones and drops some. The sample shows around 27,000 clones, 57% of them seen only once. This material consisted of PBMCs, taken before ibrutinib treatment. Receptors were obtained from a human donor with chronic lymphocytic leukemia.

The V and J genes are TRBV28 and TRBJ2-1; 9 bases line up with TRBD2. After removal of 5 bases from V and 1 base from J, the junction contained 18 bases not matched to a gene. The CDR3 extends over 20 amino acids. Germline CDR1 reads MDHEN; CDR2 reads SYDVKM. CDR3 region: CASSALIRRGGSRSYNEQFF. The CDR3 nucleotides are TGTGCCAGCAGTGCCCTGATACGGCGGGGGGGGTCCCGTTCCTACAATGAGCAGTTCTTC.

The chain uses TRBV28 and TRBJ1-5, with TRBD1 matching 7 bases. Trimming removed 7 bases from V and 4 bases from J; junction bases left unmatched: 19. This CDR3 comprises 18 residues. Germline lookup yields CDR1 MDHEN and CDR2 SYDVKM. The DNA of the CDR3 is TGTGCCAGCAAAACCGGGACAGCTTATCGATCCCAAAATCAGCCCCAGCATTTT. Protein product: CASKTGTAYRSQNQPQHF.

This rearrangement joins TRBV18 to TRBJ2-1, with a possible D match to TRBD2 (6 bases). Germline CDR1 and CDR2: KGHSH and LQKENI. Deletions cut 3 bases from V and 5 bases from J, with 14 bases between. This CDR3 comprises 15 residues. CDR3 amino acids: CASSPGGAFHNEQFF. The CDR3 DNA reads TGTGCCAGCTCACCCGGAGGGGCGTTCCACAATGAGCAGTTCTTC.

The genes are TRBV6-5 and TRBJ2-5; TRBD2 is a possible D gene (6 bases). From germline, CDR1 is MNHEY and CDR2 SVGAGI. The CDR3 is 14 amino acids. Trimming left V 5 bases short and J 2 bases short, with 12 bases between. CDR3 nucleotides: TGTGCCAGCAGTCAAGAGGCGGGACAAGAGACCCAGTACTTC. Encoded protein: CASSQEAGQETQYF.

V usage is TRBV5-7 and J usage is TRBJ2-7; D uncertain. TRBV5-7 is an open reading frame, and its role is uncertain. The V and J ends lost 0 bases and 5 bases respectively, with 6 bases between them. The CDR3 loop spans 12 amino acids. CDR3 DNA sequence: TGTGCCAGCAGCTTGGTAGCTAACGAGCAGTACTTC. Protein product: CASSLVANEQYF.

The gene calls are TRBV29-1 and TRBJ2-7; D tentatively reads TRBD1 or TRBD2 (7 bases each). The CDR3 extends over 15 amino acids. Trimming took off 0 bases at V and 4 bases at J, with 16 bases between the two ends. Germline CDR1 is SQVTM and CDR2 is ANQGSEA. Here the CDR3 reads CSVEEGRQGGYEQYF. The DNA of the CDR3 is TGCAGCGTTGAAGAAGGTCGACAGGGAGGGTACGAGCAGTACTTC.

The chain carries TRBV11-2 and TRBJ2-2; tentatively, D is TRBD2 (5 bases). Germline loops: CDR1 SGHAT, CDR2 FQNNGV. V was clipped by 5 bases and J by 6 bases, with 7 bases between them. The CDR3 contains 12 residues. The DNA for the CDR3 is TGTGCCAGCAGCCTAGCTGCCGGGGAGCTGTTTTTT. It translates to CASSLAAGELFF. Combining the CDR3 with reference TRBV11-2 and TRBJ2-2 gives the whole variable domain EAGVAQSPRYKIIEKRQSVAFWCNPISGHATLYWYQQILGQGPKLLIQFQNNGVVDDSQLPKDRFSAERLKGVDSTLKIQPAKLEDSAVYLCASSLAAGELFFGEGSRLTVL.

The gene calls are TRBV6-5 and TRBJ1-5; D possibly corresponds to TRBD1 (5 bases). The CDR3 totals 15 residues. Trimming removed 4 bases at V and 0 bases at J, with 10 bases between. Germline V gives CDR1 MNHEY, CDR2 SVGAGI. The CDR3 DNA reads as TGTGCCAGCAGTTTCGACAGTAATAGCAATCAGCCCCAGCATTTT. Amino acid sequence: CASSFDSNSNQPQHF.

This clone was seen only once. The chain combines TRBV4-1 with TRBJ2-7, with 12 bases that match TRBD2. CDR3 length: 20 residues. V lost 0 bases and J lost 3; bases outside the gene matches: 15. Germline lookup yields CDR1 MGHRA and CDR2 YSYEKL. DNA for the CDR3: TGCGCCAGCAGCCAAGATCCCCTCTTTACACTAGCGGGAGGCCTCTACGAGCAGTACTTC. Protein: CASSQDPLFTLAGGLYEQYF.

CDR3 residues: CASSVFDRGRNYGYTF. The CDR3 nucleotides read TGTGCCAGCAGTGTGTTTGACAGGGGGCGCAACTATGGCTACACCTTC. The chain employs TRBV6-1 and TRBJ1-2; 10 bases align to TRBD1. CDR1 is MNHNS, CDR2 SASEGT, per germline. The CDR3 contains 16 residues. The V segment lost 4 bases and the J segment 2 bases; nucleotides outside the gene matches: 7.

In its sample, this clone was seen a few times. The rearrangement links TRBV28 to TRBJ2-1, with 7 bases aligning to TRBD2. The CDR3 is 15 amino acids. The germline V gene encodes CDR1 MDHEN and CDR2 SYDVKM. V shed 3 bases and J 4 bases; nucleotides not matched to a gene: 6. Here the CDR3 reads CASSLGGSVYNEQFF. The CDR3 nucleotides read TGTGCCAGCAGTTTGGGCGGGAGTGTGTACAATGAGCAGTTCTTC.

The rearrangement links TRBV14 to TRBJ1-4; D uncertain. The CDR3 has 15 amino acids. The V and J ends lost 4 bases and 3 bases respectively, with 12 bases between them. Germline-derived CDR1 and CDR2 are SGHDN and FVKESK. The CDR3 sequence is CASSLNVVANEKLFF. The DNA for the CDR3 is TGTGCCAGCAGCCTGAATGTTGTGGCTAATGAAAAACTGTTTTTT.

This clone is medium-sized by share. V usage is TRBV5-1 and J usage is TRBJ2-1, with TRBD2 matching over 13 bases. The CDR3 has 15 residues. The V segment lost 4 bases and the J segment 5 bases; nucleotides outside the gene matches: 3. Germline assignment: CDR1 SGHRS and CDR2 YFSETQ. The DNA for the CDR3 is TGCGCCAGCAGCGCGGGACTAGCGGGAAACAATGAGCAGTTCTTC. This gives the protein CASSAGLAGNNEQFF.

The chain combines TRBV14 with TRBJ1-2, with TRBD1 matching 10 bases. V trimming: 6 bases; J trimming: 8 bases; junction bases outside the gene matches: 9. The CDR3 extends over 14 amino acids. Germline V gene sequence: CDR1 SGHDN, CDR2 FVKESK. The CDR3 bases are TGTGCCAGCAGGCCCCGGGACAGGGGAAAGGGCTACACCTTC. Amino acids: CASRPRDRGKGYTF.

J is TRBJ1-4 and V is TRBV7-9; D not certain. The length of the CDR3 is 13 residues. Trimming stripped 5 bases from V and 8 bases from J, with 12 bases between. CDR1 SEHNR and CDR2 FQNEAQ come from the germline V gene (reference sequence). The CDR3 sequence is CASSQTMGEKLFF. CDR3 nucleotide sequence: TGTGCCAGCAGCCAGACGATGGGGGAAAAACTGTTTTTT.

The V and J genes are TRBV18 and TRBJ1-2; no definite D call. The CDR3 consists of 15 residues. Germline CDR1 is KGHSH and CDR2 is LQKENI. Trimming took off 2 bases at V and 4 bases at J, with 14 bases between the two ends. The CDR3 sequence: CASSPTQRAPYGYTF. The CDR3 bases are TGTGCCAGCTCACCAACACAGAGGGCCCCCTATGGCTACACCTTC.

This clone ranks as medium-sized (0.01 to 0.1%). The chain couples TRBV27 to TRBJ1-5; no clear D gene. The germline gives CDR1 MNHEY, CDR2 SMNVEV (reference sequence). The CDR3 has 13 amino acids. V lost 5 bases and J lost 5, with 10 bases in between. CDR3 in amino acids: CASSIALYQPQHF. CDR3 bases: TGTGCCAGCAGTATTGCCCTTTATCAGCCCCAGCATTTT.

V usage is TRBV12-5 and J usage is TRBJ2-7; D uncertain. CDR1 is LGHNT, CDR2 FRNRAP, per germline. The CDR3 has 14 amino acids. V lost 4 bases to trimming and J lost 3 bases, with 13 bases between them. The DNA of the CDR3 is TGTGCTAGTGGTTGGGGTGGGCCAGGCTACGAGCAGTACTTC. It is translated as CASGWGGPGYEQYF.

The CDR3: CASSYALKGADTQYF. The CDR3, as DNA: TGTGCCAGCAGTTACGCGTTGAAGGGGGCAGATACGCAGTATTTT. This sequence joins TRBV6-6 and TRBJ2-3; a weak D match, TRBD1 (6 bases). The V gene's germline CDR1 is MNHNY and CDR2 SVGAGI (reference sequence). The V gene lost 2 bases and the J gene lost 4 bases, with 13 bases spanning the gap. The CDR3 is 15 residues long.

This clone showed up just a few times. The gene calls are TRBV7-9 and TRBJ2-3; the match to TRBD2 covers 14 bases. The junction had 5 bases not matched to a gene; V was cut back by 3 bases and J by 0 bases. CDR3 length: 18 residues. CDR1 and CDR2 from the germline V gene are SEHNR and FQNEAQ (reference sequence). CDR3 sequence (DNA): TGTGCCAGCAGCTTCCCCAGGACTAGCGGGGGGAGCACAGATACGCAGTATTTT. This codes for CASSFPRTSGGSTDTQYF.